This T cell receptor (beta chain) is from a study of T cell responses to AZD1222 COVID-19 vaccine. Study observations and caveats: The sample set comprised mostly white British donors with more females, and clonal diversity was possibly underestimated. Seropositive AZD1222 recipients at baseline numbered only five or six. Researchers report vaccine-associated CD4 TCRs spanning spike, with dominance at 160-218 and 743-854.

The table came from immunoSEQ multiplex PCR; TCRdb's copy has only in-frame clones and leaves some out. The repertoire includes 55,000 to 90,000 clones, around 84% of them detected once, and about 9.4% sits in the top ten. A note on this clone: The antigen is undetermined.

Germline CDR1 LGHDT, CDR2 YNNKEL (reference sequence). Trimming pared 6 bases from V and 1 base from J, leaving 9 bases between. CDR3 length: 13 residues. The chain uses TRBV3-1 (or the pseudogene TRBV3-2) and TRBJ1-1; possible D gene TRBD1, 5 bases. The sequence was obtained from an adult in good health. The material was peripheral blood, obtained on day 0 of AZD1222 vaccination. The DNA of the CDR3 is TGTGCCAGCAGTCAGACAGCGAACACTGAAGCTTTCTTT. Translated: CASSQTANTEAFF.